Listed here is a single T cell receptor beta chain. Germline CDR1 and CDR2: GTSNPN and SVGIG (reference sequence). This CDR3 spans 13 amino acids. The V and J ends lost 5 bases and 7 bases, in that order; junction bases with no gene match: 7. This entry comes from a study of T-cell reconstitution after alpha-beta-depleted transplantation in children. Preparing the TCRbeta library involved the use of unique molecular identifiers. TCRdb reanalysed the PCR reads using MiXCR and keeps one entry per CDR3 protein. The sample contains 490,000 or so distinct CDR3 sequences, under 15% of which appear only once.

The specimen was PBMCs from the stem cell graft donor, collected from the stem cell graft. The V gene is TRBV30, the J gene TRBJ2-7; TRBD1 aligns across 11 bases. The clonotype comes from a human donor who donated a stem cell graft to a child with combined immunodeficiency. The CDR3 sequence: CAWVRDRGEEQYF. For the CDR3, the DNA is TGTGCCTGGGTCCGGGACAGGGGGGAAGAGCAGTACTTC.